The 23 T cell receptor beta chains below all came from one sample that was sequenced in a study of T cell clones after liver transplantation. Clones were read by immunoSEQ multiplex PCR, and TCRdb kept only the in-frame ones, dropping some. The sample includes under 130,000 clones, about 81% of them seen just once. Source: CD4+ T cells from blood, taken around 48 months after liver transplant. These TCRs come from a human patient who received a liver transplant. The graft donor may account for some of the T cells.

The chain employs TRBV7-2 and TRBJ2-7; 12 bases line up with TRBD1. The trim removed 4 bases at V and 4 bases at J, leaving 14 bases unmatched. Germline CDR1 is SGHTA and CDR2 is FQGNSA. The CDR3 contains 18 residues. CDR3 DNA: TGTGCCAGCAGCTCCTTCCGCGCGGGACAGGGGGCTCGTTACGAGCAGTACTTC. Its translation: CASSSFRAGQGARYEQYF.

V gene TRBV2 combines with J gene TRBJ2-3; no clear D gene. Trimming took off 6 bases at V and 0 bases at J, with 7 bases between the two ends. The CDR3 sequence is 13 residues long. Germline V gives CDR1 SNHLY, CDR2 FYNNEI. CDR3 in amino acids: CASRVGSTDTQYF. For the CDR3, the DNA is TGTGCCAGCAGGGTCGGGAGCACAGATACGCAGTATTTT.

CDR3 loop: CASSVAGHSTDTQYF. The CDR3, as DNA: TGTGCCAGCAGCGTAGCGGGACATAGCACAGATACGCAGTATTTT. The chain recombines TRBV9 with TRBJ2-3; TRBD1 is a possible D gene (6 bases). The CDR3 has 15 amino acids. Germline V gives CDR1 SGDLS, CDR2 YYNGEE. Trimming removed 0 bases from V and 0 bases from J, with 8 bases in between.

V and J are TRBV29-1 and TRBJ2-7; TRBD1 matches 7 bases. V shed 4 bases, J shed 3 bases, and the junction held 6 bases outside the gene matches. Germline lookup yields CDR1 SQVTM and CDR2 ANQGSEA. This CDR3 has 13 amino acids. CDR3 sequence: CSVGRGQYYEQYF. CDR3 coding DNA: TGCAGCGTTGGCAGGGGACAGTACTACGAGCAGTACTTC.

The chain recombines TRBV6-1 with TRBJ2-7, with 12 bases fitting TRBD2. This CDR3 is 17 amino acids long. Germline trimming cut 4 bases from V and 6 bases from J; bases unmatched to any gene: 13. CDR1 and CDR2 (germline): MNHNS, SASEGT. Here the CDR3 DNA reads TGTGCCAGCAGTGCCTATTCTAGCGGGAGGGCCTCAAGCGAGCAGTACTTC. This encodes CASSAYSSGRASSEQYF.

The chain employs TRBV11-3 and TRBJ2-2; 7 bases map to TRBD1. Germline CDR1 and CDR2: SGHNT and YENEEA. CDR3 length equals 15 residues. V shed 4 bases, J shed 4 bases, and the junction held 6 bases outside the gene matches. The CDR3 reads CASSSTGVSTGELFF. The CDR3 DNA is TGTGCCAGCAGCTCCACAGGGGTTTCCACCGGGGAGCTGTTTTTT.

This chain uses TRBV15 with TRBJ2-5, with TRBD1 matching over 7 bases. The CDR3 extends over 16 amino acids. J lost 2 bases, V lost 8 bases, and 14 bases had no gene match. From germline, CDR1 is LNHNV and CDR2 YYDKDF (reference sequence). The CDR3 nucleotides read TGTGCCACCCTTCCGAGAGGGGGCCCTTTACAAGAGACCCAGTACTTC. It is translated as CATLPRGGPLQETQYF. The full variable domain, rest sourced from reference TRBV15 and TRBJ2-5, is DAMVIQNPRYQVTQFGKPVTLSCSQTLNHNVMYWYQQKSSQAPKLLFHYYDKDFNNEADTPDNFQSRRPNTSFCFLDIRSPGLGDTAMYLCATLPRGGPLQETQYFGPGTRLLVL.

This clone was seen just once. One end of the junction is discordant with germline, which a read error may explain. The CDR3 bases are TGTGCCAGCAGCAATGCGGGACAGGGGTTTTCCTTT. This gives the protein CASSNAGQGFSF. This chain joins TRBV6-1 and TRBJ1-6; the match to TRBD1 covers 10 bases. The CDR3 totals 12 residues. Per germline, CDR1 MNHNS and CDR2 SASEGT.

J is TRBJ2-7 and V is TRBV9; the D gene could be TRBD1 or TRBD2 (6 bases each). Looked up from germline, CDR1 is SGDLS and CDR2 is YYNGEE. V lost 0 bases, J lost 6 bases, and 28 bases lay in between. The CDR3 covers 19 residues. CDR3 DNA sequence: TGTGCCAGCAGCGTAGGAATTTCCGTCCCGGGGGCACAGAGGACCGAGCAGTACTTC. This sequence encodes CASSVGISVPGAQRTEQYF.

This clone was seen a single time. The chain links TRBV6-6 to TRBJ2-2, with 7 bases fitting TRBD2. J lost 4 bases, V lost 8 bases, and 4 bases had no gene match. This CDR3 has 13 amino acids. CDR1 and CDR2 from the germline V gene are MNHNY and SVGAGI (reference sequence). CDR3 amino acids: CASLRGGTGELFF. The CDR3 bases are TGTGCCAGCTTGCGCGGGGGCACCGGGGAGCTGTTTTTT.

The rearrangement joins TRBV4-3 to TRBJ2-7; 9 bases are a match to TRBD2. This CDR3 comprises 14 residues. Trimming took 3 bases from V and 4 from J; bases not matched to a gene: 4. CDR1 LGHNA and CDR2 YSLEER come from the germline V gene. The CDR3 is CASSHRAGGYEQYF. DNA for the CDR3: TGCGCCAGCAGCCATAGAGCGGGGGGATACGAGCAGTACTTC.

The chain is built from TRBV29-1 and TRBJ2-3; TRBD2 matches 14 bases. The length of the CDR3 is 14 residues. Germline CDR1 SQVTM, CDR2 ANQGSEA. J was trimmed by 8 bases and V by 8 bases; bases with no gene match: 9. CDR3 residues: CSTGTSGSVGTQYF. The DNA of the CDR3 is TGCAGCACGGGGACTAGCGGGAGCGTCGGTACGCAGTATTTT.

The chain employs TRBV2 and TRBJ2-5, with D possibly being TRBD1 (5 bases). V lost 1 base to trimming and J lost 6 bases, with 15 bases between them. This CDR3 is built from 15 residues. The V gene's germline CDR1 is SNHLY and CDR2 FYNNEI. CDR3: CASSEVPRDLKTQYF. The CDR3 DNA sequence: TGTGCCAGCAGTGAAGTACCCAGGGATTTGAAGACCCAGTACTTC. Filled out from reference TRBV2 and TRBJ2-5, the complete variable domain reads EPEVTQTPSHQVTQMGQEVILRCVPISNHLYFYWYRQILGQKVEFLVSFYNNEISEKSEIFDDQFSVERPDGSNFTLKIRSTKLEDSAMYFCASSEVPRDLKTQYFGPGTRLLVL.

The V and J genes are TRBV7-2 and TRBJ2-1; TRBD2 matches 7 bases. Germline trimming cut 3 bases from V and 6 bases from J; bases unmatched to any gene: 11. Germline values: CDR1 SGHTA, CDR2 FQGNSA. The CDR3 sequence is 16 residues long. Here the CDR3 DNA reads TGTGCCAGCAGCTTCGCTCTGACTAGCATGACCAATGAGCAGTTCTTC. Residues: CASSFALTSMTNEQFF.

The chain carries TRBV18 and TRBJ2-1; 8 nucleotides agree with TRBD1. The V gene's germline CDR1 is KGHSH and CDR2 LQKENI. This CDR3 has 15 residues. The ends lost 4 bases at V and 4 bases at J; junction bases unmatched: 6. Here the CDR3 reads CASSLGQGGYNEQFF. In nucleotides, the CDR3 is TGTGCCAGCTCACTTGGACAGGGAGGTTACAATGAGCAGTTCTTC.

The chain couples TRBV6-1 to TRBJ1-3; 11 bases agree with TRBD1. The CDR3 has 15 amino acids. CDR1 is MNHNS and CDR2 is SASEGT in the germline V gene. V was pared by 6 bases and J by 7 bases, with 8 bases of the junction left unmatched. The CDR3 loop is CASSEGTGGKNTIYF. CDR3 coding DNA: TGTGCCAGCAGCGAGGGGACAGGGGGGAAGAACACCATATATTTT.

The genes are TRBV6-5 and TRBJ1-6; unclear D gene. The CDR3 has 13 residues. V lost 2 bases and J lost 6, with 5 bases in between. From germline, CDR1 is MNHEY and CDR2 SVGAGI. The CDR3, as DNA: TGTGCCAGCAGTTACATTACTAATTCACCCCTCCACTTT. Residues: CASSYITNSPLHF.

The count of this clone is one. The J gene is TRBJ1-2, the V gene TRBV27, with 8 positions matching TRBD1. This CDR3 is built from 14 residues. CDR1 MNHEY and CDR2 SMNVEV come from the germline V gene (reference sequence). V trimming: 0 bases; J trimming: 6 bases; junction bases outside the gene matches: 3. This CDR3 reads CASSLSRGLDGYTF. CDR3 nucleotides: TGTGCCAGCAGTTTATCCAGGGGGCTGGATGGCTACACCTTC.

The chain links TRBV28 to TRBJ1-6, with TRBD1 matching over 8 bases. CDR1 is MDHEN, CDR2 SYDVKM, per germline. This CDR3 contains 15 residues. J was trimmed by 5 bases and V by 6 bases; bases with no gene match: 6. In DNA, the CDR3 is TGTGCCAGCAGCCTCCCACAGGGGGATAATTCACCCCTCCACTTT. Its protein is CASSLPQGDNSPLHF. Combining the CDR3 with reference TRBV28 and TRBJ1-6 gives the whole variable domain DVKVTQSSRYLVKRTGEKVFLECVQDMDHENMFWYRQDPGLGLRLIYFSYDVKMKEKGDIPEGYSVSREKKERFSLILESASTNQTSMYLCASSLPQGDNSPLHFGNGTRLTVT.

The chain recombines TRBV10-2 with TRBJ1-2; D unresolved. The CDR3 sequence is 13 residues long. Germline CDR1 reads WSHSY; CDR2 reads SAAADI. V was pared by 5 bases and J by 3 bases, with 10 bases between. In DNA form, the CDR3 reads TGCGCCAGCAGTCCGGGAGCGGACTATGGCTACACCTTC. This codes for CASSPGADYGYTF.

The chain recombines TRBV18 with TRBJ2-7, with D tentatively TRBD1 (6 bases). V lost 3 bases, J lost 3 bases, and 12 bases lay in between. There are 14 residues in the CDR3. The V gene's germline CDR1 is KGHSH and CDR2 LQKENI. The CDR3 loop reads CASSPSRDNYEQYF. The CDR3 DNA follows: TGTGCCAGCTCACCGTCCCGGGACAACTACGAGCAGTACTTC.

This chain connects TRBV5-1 to TRBJ2-5; D perhaps matches TRBD1 (7 bases). There are 15 residues in the CDR3. CDR1 is SGHRS, CDR2 YFSETQ, per germline. Deletions cut 0 bases from V and 2 bases from J, with 11 bases between. The CDR3 loop reads CASSLDPGGQETQYF. The CDR3 region has the DNA TGCGCCAGCAGCTTGGATCCAGGGGGGCAAGAGACCCAGTACTTC.

The V call is TRBV7-6, the J call TRBJ2-2; D is possibly TRBD2 (6 bases). V lost 6 bases and J lost 1, with 12 bases in between. CDR1 and CDR2 from the germline V gene are SGHVS and FNYEAQ. This CDR3 is 15 amino acids long. CDR3 region: CASSAVGLNTGELFF. CDR3 DNA: TGTGCCAGCAGTGCGGTGGGACTGAACACCGGGGAGCTGTTTTTT.